This TCR beta chain was retrieved from a study of identifying expanded T cells in peripheral blood. This clone was detected only a few times. Trimming removed 6 bases from V and 9 bases from J; junction bases left unmatched: 11. Germline CDR1 and CDR2: MNHNS and SASEGT. This CDR3 is built from 15 residues. Produced via immunoSEQ multiplex PCR; TCRdb's table is partial and in-frame only. The sample lists around 130,000 clones; 70% to 90% were seen once. No infections or other immune events were documented during collection. The TCR was taken from a person aged 18 to 69 in good health. The sequenced sample consisted of blood. The chain recombines TRBV6-1 with TRBJ2-1; 10 positions agree with TRBD2. The chain's CDR3 is CASRWTSGTRAEQFF. The DNA of the CDR3 is TGTGCCAGCAGGTGGACTAGCGGAACGAGGGCTGAGCAGTTCTTC.